This record concerns one T cell receptor beta chain sequence. Its matching antigen is unknown. This entry comes from a study of chemoradiotherapy in HPV16-positive cancers. Study in general: A couple of HPV16-positive patients' cells yielded candidate HPV-specific clones and common motifs. General observations from the study: For HPV16-positive patients, expanding HPV-responsive T cells associated with longer recurrence-free survival.

Assay: immunoSEQ multiplex PCR; the TCRdb copy retains only in-frame clones and omits some. The sample carries some 22,000 clones, about 90% recorded once. The origin of this receptor is a human donor with HPV-associated anogenital cancer. Sequencing was performed on blood, taken from a patient who underwent chemoradiotherapy.

CDR3 nucleotide sequence: TGCGCCAGCAGCGCCGAGGCAGGGGGAAAGTTGACTGAAGCTTTCTTT. Translated: CASSAEAGGKLTEAFF. The chain carries TRBV5-1 and TRBJ1-1; 7 bases align to TRBD1. Germline V CDR1 and CDR2: SGHRS, YFSETQ. The CDR3 sequence is 16 residues long. The junction had 14 bases not matched to a gene; V was cut back by 4 bases and J by 5 bases.